This T cell receptor (beta chain) was sequenced in a study of regulatory T cells in long-lasting Graves disease. Through Arm-PCR of CDR3 regions and iRepertoire HTBI primers, TCR beta libraries were built. TCRdb processed the multiplex PCR reads anew with MiXCR; each CDR3 protein has one entry. The sample includes around 400,000 distinct CDR3 sequences, around 15% of them seen just once. This CDR3 comprises 13 residues. Germline V gene data show CDR1 as SGHKS and CDR2 as YYEKEE (reference sequence). Deletions cut 7 bases from V and 2 bases from J, with 11 bases between. Described time point: newly diagnosed GD, antithyroid drugs for less than 3 months. PBMC RNA served as the TCR library source. The diagnosis of Graves' disease used American Thyroid Association guidelines. Many counts were recorded for this clonotype.

The sequence was obtained from a female donor with Graves disease. The sequenced sample was peripheral blood mononuclear cells (PBMCs), obtained at new diagnosis, from a patient treated with antithyroid drugs. The rearrangement links TRBV5-5 to TRBJ2-3; D may be TRBD1 or TRBD2 (5 bases each). CDR3 DNA: TGTGCCAGCGTTGGGGGTACCACAGATACGCAGTATTTT. Translating gives CASVGGTTDTQYF.